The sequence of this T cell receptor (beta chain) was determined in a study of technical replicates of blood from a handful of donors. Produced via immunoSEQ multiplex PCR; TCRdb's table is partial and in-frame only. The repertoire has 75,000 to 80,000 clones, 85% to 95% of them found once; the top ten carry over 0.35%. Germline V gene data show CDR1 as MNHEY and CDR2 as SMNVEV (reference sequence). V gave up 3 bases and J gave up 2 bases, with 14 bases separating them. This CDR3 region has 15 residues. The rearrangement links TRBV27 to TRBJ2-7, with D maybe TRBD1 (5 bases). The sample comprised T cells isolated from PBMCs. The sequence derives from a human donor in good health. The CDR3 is CASSFGEQVTYEQYF. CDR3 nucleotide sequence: TGTGCCAGCAGTTTTGGAGAACAGGTAACCTACGAGCAGTACTTC.